These 20 T cell receptor beta chains share one sample of origin, sequenced in a study of tumor and adjacent non-tumor tissue in lung cancer. A modified ARM-PCR protocol with three rounds of nested PCR amplified TCRbeta. TCRdb fed the multiplex PCR reads into MiXCR, producing one record per CDR3 protein. The sample holds about 93,000 distinct CDR3 sequences, about 67% seen once. This sample's RNA came from whole unsorted tissue. Sample: lung tumor tissue. The receptors come from a man between 60 and 70 years old with non-small cell lung cancer.

With respect to this clonotype: One end of the junction is discordant with germline, which a read error may explain. The chain employs TRBV29-1 and TRBJ1-1; 10 bases match TRBD1. This CDR3 has 16 residues. Germline CDR1 SQVTM, CDR2 ANQGSEA. In nucleotides, the CDR3 is TGCAGCGTTGGGGGGACAGGGGCCTACTTAAACACAGAAGCTTTCTTT. Its translation: CSVGGTGAYLNTEAFF.

For this clonotype: A read error may produce the germline difference seen at one junction end. The J gene is TRBJ2-7, the V gene TRBV11-1; no firm D call. The CDR3 runs 14 residues. Germline CDR1 SGHAT, CDR2 FQDESV (reference sequence). The DNA for the CDR3 is TGTGCCAGCAGCTTTCCTGGCGGCACCTACGAGGAGTACTTC. This sequence encodes CASSFPGGTYEEYF.

In this sample, this clonotype turned up many times. The chain employs TRBV5-1 and TRBJ2-3; TRBD2 matches 12 bases. V lost 0 bases to trimming and J lost 7 bases; unmatched junction nucleotides: 9. Germline-derived CDR1 and CDR2 are SGHRS and YFSETQ. The CDR3 contains 17 residues. The CDR3, as DNA: TGCGCCAGCAGCTTGGGGACTAGCGGGGCCCTTCAAAATACGCAGTATTTT. The encoded protein is CASSLGTSGALQNTQYF.

The chain couples TRBV10-1 to TRBJ2-7; D is ambiguous. V was trimmed by 0 bases and J by 6 bases, leaving 18 bases between them. The CDR3 runs to 16 residues. Germline V gene lookup returns CDR1 WNHNN and CDR2 SYGVQD (reference sequence). The CDR3 nucleotides are TGCGCCAGCAGTGAGTCAGAGGTGGGGATGGATCGCGAGCAGTACTTC. This sequence encodes CASSESEVGMDREQYF.

This clonotype came up many times. The chain couples TRBV6-6 to TRBJ2-5; TRBD1 matches 7 bases. Germline V CDR1 and CDR2: MNHNY, SVGAGI (reference sequence). The V gene end was trimmed by 5 bases and the J gene end by 2 bases; junction bases not matched to a gene: 11. The CDR3 spans 16 residues. CDR3 residues: CASSNLGTARQETQYF. The DNA for the CDR3 is TGTGCCAGCAGTAACCTAGGGACAGCAAGACAAGAGACCCAGTACTTC.

About this clonotype: Given a much more abundant clone one base away, this may be a read error. The chain couples TRBV5-1 to TRBJ2-5; a possible D gene is TRBD2 (6 bases). From germline, CDR1 is SGHRS and CDR2 YFSETQ. This CDR3 comprises 14 residues. CDR3 in DNA: TGCACCAGCAGCTTGGAACTAGCCTCCGAGACCCAGTACTTC. As protein: CTSSLELASETQYF.

The chain employs TRBV4-1 and TRBJ1-1; no definite D call. From germline, CDR1 is MGHRA and CDR2 YSYEKL. V was shortened by 4 bases and J by 10 bases, with 19 bases between the two germline ends. The CDR3 covers 14 residues. The CDR3 DNA sequence: TGCGCCAGCAGCCCCCTGGGCGGGGATCAAGGAGCTTTCTTT. Protein sequence: CASSPLGGDQGAFF.

In the case of this clonotype: Given a much more abundant clone one base away, this may be a read error. The V and J genes are TRBV7-9 and TRBJ2-4; maybe TRBD1 (5 bases). The CDR3 is made up of 13 amino acids. CDR1 and CDR2 from the germline V gene are SEHNR and FQNEAQ (reference sequence). The CDR3 loop is CASSLEGVGIHYF. The CDR3 DNA reads TGTGCCAGCAGCTTAGAAGGGGTTGGCATTCACTACTTC. Full variable domain (outside the CDR3, taken from reference TRBV7-9 and TRBJ2-4): DTGVSQNPRHKITKRGQNVTFRCDPISEHNRLYWYRQTLGQGPEFLTYFQNEAQLEKSRLLSDRFSAERPKGSFSTLEIQRTEQGDSAMYLCASSLEGVGIHYFGAGTRLSVL.

The chain combines TRBV11-2 with TRBJ2-7, with 8 bases that match TRBD2. The CDR3 sequence is 18 residues long. V shed 7 bases, J shed 1 base, and the junction held 18 bases outside the gene matches. In germline, CDR1 is SGHAT, CDR2 FQNNGV. The CDR3 coding sequence is TGTGCCAGCACACGGACTAGCAGGAGGGCCAAAAGTTCCTACGAGCAGTACTTC. Its translation: CASTRTSRRAKSSYEQYF.

Notes on this clonotype: One junction end disagrees with the germline gene, perhaps due to a read error. V usage is TRBV28 and J usage is TRBJ2-4, with D maybe TRBD2 (7 bases). Germline V gives CDR1 MDHEN, CDR2 SYDVKM. The CDR3 covers 14 residues. The CDR3 spells CVSSLTAGANIQYF. DNA of the CDR3: TGTGTCAGCAGTTTGACCGCGGGGGCAAACATTCAGTACTTC. The variable domain in full, with the rest retrieved from reference TRBV28 and TRBJ2-4, is DVKVTQSSRYLVKRTGEKVFLECVQDMDHENMFWYRQDPGLGLRLIYFSYDVKMKEKGDIPEGYSVSREKKERFSLILESASTNQTSMYLCVSSLTAGANIQYFGAGTRLSVL.

With regard to this clonotype: A read error may be the cause here, since a much bigger clone is one base away. The chain has TRBV12-3 or TRBV12-4 and TRBJ1-3; the D gene is possibly TRBD1 (6 bases). Deletions cut 4 bases from V and 3 bases from J, with 10 bases between. This CDR3 spans 14 amino acids. The CDR3 here is CASSYQGIGNTIYF. The CDR3 region has the DNA TGTGCCAGCAGTTATCAGGGGATTGGAAACACCATATATTTT.

This chain uses TRBV11-2 with TRBJ2-1; D may be TRBD1 (6 bases). Germline V CDR1 and CDR2: SGHAT, FQNNGV. V lost 3 bases and J 1 base, leaving 10 bases between the germline ends. This CDR3 contains 15 residues. CDR3 in DNA: TGTGCCAGCAGCTTTGCAGGGGTGTCCTACAATGAGCAGTTCTTC. Residues: CASSFAGVSYNEQFF.

Comment on this clonotype: The final CDR3 position lacks the conserved phenylalanine or tryptophan, pointing to a likely read error. The gene calls are TRBV4-2 and TRBJ2-2; TRBD2 matches 7 bases. This CDR3 is 16 amino acids long. J was trimmed by 2 bases and V by 6 bases; bases with no gene match: 9. Per the germline V gene, CDR1 is LGHNA and CDR2 is YNFKEQ. The CDR3 sequence is CASSQQAGRNTGELFL. The DNA for the CDR3 is TGTGCCAGCAGTCAGCAAGCGGGGAGAAACACCGGGGAGCTGTTTCTT.

The chain employs TRBV6-6 and TRBJ2-7, with 9 bases that match TRBD1. Trimming cost V 7 bases and J 10 bases; bases outside gene matches: 17. Germline assignment: CDR1 MNHNY and CDR2 SVGAGI (reference sequence). This CDR3 has 15 residues. The CDR3 spells CASNPGSQGARDQYF. CDR3 nucleotides: TGTGCCAGCAACCCAGGGTCACAGGGGGCTCGCGACCAGTACTTC.

Note on this clonotype: As the CDR3 is not closed by the conserved phenylalanine or tryptophan, this likely results from a read error. The DNA is left out, because the CDR3 cannot be placed on it with certainty; the CDR3 is given as TCRdb lists it. The gene calls are TRBV6-6 and TRBJ2-3; the DNA was not compared with TRBD2, the D call given in the table. Germline V gene sequence: CDR1 MNHNY, CDR2 SVGAGI (reference sequence). The CDR3 spans 17 amino acids, including both terminal residues. This chain's CDR3 is CASSYGEGSFYTDTQFL.

About this clonotype itself: Possible read error: a much larger clone is one base away. This chain uses TRBV29-1 with TRBJ1-1; no clear D gene. The CDR3 is 13 residues long. The ends were cut back, 4 bases at V and 0 bases at J, with 9 bases in the middle. Germline assignment: CDR1 SQVTM and CDR2 ANQGSEA. CDR3 DNA sequence: TGCAGCGTTGGAATGTCCATGAACACTGAAGCTTTCTTT. Translating gives CSVGMSMNTEAFF.

V is TRBV27 and J is TRBJ2-1; 12 bases line up with TRBD2. This CDR3 is 15 amino acids long. V shed 7 bases and J 8 bases; nucleotides not matched to a gene: 9. Germline V CDR1 and CDR2: MNHEY, SMNVEV (reference sequence). The CDR3 coding sequence is TGTGCCAGCACCTCACTAGCGGGAGGAGGTGATGAGCAGTTCTTC. This codes for CASTSLAGGGDEQFF.

Details on this clonotype: Being one base from a much bigger clone, this may be a read error. Written as DNA, the CDR3 is TGCAGTGCCGTCCCCAATAGTGTTGACTATGAGCAGCTCTTC. This encodes CSAVPNSVDYEQLF. The rearrangement joins TRBV20-1 to TRBJ2-1; D is perhaps TRBD2 (5 bases). Germline lookup yields CDR1 DFQATT and CDR2 SNEGSKA (reference sequence). The CDR3 is made up of 14 amino acids.

Of note for this clonotype: Germline and junction disagree at one end, which may indicate a read error. The rearrangement uses TRBV5-4 and TRBJ1-6; no clear D gene. Per germline, CDR1 SGHNT and CDR2 YYREEE (reference sequence). The length of the CDR3 is 16 residues. Here the CDR3 DNA reads TGTGCCAGTAGCTTGGCGGGCGCATTTATCAATTCACCCCTCCACTTC. It is translated as CASSLAGAFINSPLHF.

This CDR3 reads CSATSRNEQFF. The CDR3 DNA reads as TGCAGTGCCACCTCCCGCAATGAGCAGTTCTTC. The V gene is TRBV29-1, the J gene TRBJ2-1; D call uncertain. The CDR3 totals 11 residues. Germline assignment: CDR1 SQVTM and CDR2 ANQGSEA.